This T cell receptor beta chain stems from a study of blood T cell repertoires in COVID-19. Turning to the study itself: The United States, Italy and Spain supplied acute and convalescent COVID-19 samples. T cells, B-cell-depleted T cells, or PBMCs supplied cDNA or gDNA.

Under the authors' procedure: Amplification from reference gene primers served as the basis for estimated nucleated cell counts. The protocol was immunoSEQ multiplex PCR, while the TCRdb copy is restricted to in-frame clones and leaves out a portion. That table gives V, J and clone size, and the DNA gave D and trimming. The table includes a few hundred thousand clones, approximately 89% detected once. Patients in Seattle were enrolled during active infection, then followed longitudinally. V lost 6 bases to trimming and J lost 0 bases; unmatched junction nucleotides: 11. Germline CDR1 and CDR2: MDHEN and SYDVKM. There are 18 residues in the CDR3.

The sequence was collected from a woman between 45 and 60 years old with COVID-19, enrolled during active disease. This chain uses TRBV28 with TRBJ1-2; TRBD1 matches 12 bases. Sequencing was performed on peripheral blood. CDR3 amino acids: CASSALGTGGTANYGYTF. The DNA of the CDR3 is TGTGCCAGCAGCGCCTTGGGGACAGGGGGCACTGCTAACTATGGCTACACCTTC.